These 25 T cell receptor beta chains were sequenced from one sample in a study of shared clonotypes between healthy human individuals. Here immunoSEQ multiplex PCR was the method, and the copy in TCRdb shows in-frame clones only, minus some. The data contain about 460,000 clones, 70% to 80% of them singletons. Input material: PBMCs. These receptors all come from a woman in her thirties or forties in good health. Some clones in this sample may be carry-over from other donors' samples.

The chain couples TRBV7-6 to TRBJ2-7, with D tentatively TRBD2 (6 bases). V lost 4 bases to trimming and J lost 0 bases, with 13 bases between them. The CDR3 runs 15 residues. The germline V gene encodes CDR1 SGHVS and CDR2 FNYEAQ. CDR3 amino acids: CASSSWGESSYEQYF. CDR3 in DNA: TGTGCCAGCAGCTCTTGGGGGGAGAGCTCCTACGAGCAGTACTTC. Full variable domain (outside the CDR3, taken from reference TRBV7-6 and TRBJ2-7): GAGVSQSPRYKVTKRGQDVALRCDPISGHVSLYWYRQALGQGPEFLTYFNYEAQQDKSGLPNDRFSAERPEGSISTLTIQRTEQRDSAMYRCASSSWGESSYEQYFGPGTRLTVT.

This clone was seen only once. This chain uses TRBV6-5 with TRBJ2-3; a possible D gene is TRBD2 (6 bases). Trimming took 0 bases from V and 2 from J, leaving 12 bases between them. The length of the CDR3 is 16 residues. In germline, CDR1 is MNHEY, CDR2 SVGAGI. CDR3 amino acids: CASSYSWQGLTDTQYF. The CDR3 DNA is TGTGCCAGCAGTTACTCATGGCAGGGACTCACAGATACGCAGTATTTT.

The chain employs TRBV6-1 and TRBJ2-7; 9 nucleotides line up with TRBD2. V lost 1 base and J lost 6; bases outside the gene matches: 7. There are 15 residues in the CDR3. Germline assignment: CDR1 MNHNS and CDR2 SASEGT. CDR3 DNA sequence: TGTGCCAGCAGTGAAGGCAGGACTAGCGCCTCCGAGCAGTACTTC. Amino acid sequence: CASSEGRTSASEQYF.

This clone was detected a few times. This sample also contains other DNA sequences that code for the same CDR3. The rearrangement links TRBV19 to TRBJ1-5; TRBD1 agrees at 8 bases. J was trimmed by 7 bases and V by 3 bases; bases with no gene match: 2. Germline CDR1 reads LNHDA; CDR2 reads SQIVND (reference sequence). CDR3 length: 13 residues. The DNA of the CDR3 is TGTGCCAGTAGTATGGACAGGGACCAGCCCCAGCATTTT. Translation gives CASSMDRDQPQHF. Combining the CDR3 with reference TRBV19 and TRBJ1-5 gives the whole variable domain DGGITQSPKYLFRKEGQNVTLSCEQNLNHDAMYWYRQDPGQGLRLIYYSQIVNDFQKGDIAEGYSVSREKKESFPLTVTSAQKNPTAFYLCASSMDRDQPQHFGDGTRLSIL.

The V gene is TRBV5-8, the J gene TRBJ2-7; D possibly corresponds to TRBD2 (5 bases). The germline gives CDR1 SGHTS, CDR2 YDEGEE. The length of the CDR3 is 14 residues. Trimming removed 3 bases at V and 3 bases at J, with 13 bases between. Here the CDR3 reads CASSSRAGGYEQYF. Written as DNA, the CDR3 is TGTGCCAGCAGCTCCCGGGCGGGCGGCTACGAGCAGTACTTC. Complete variable domain (other parts from reference TRBV5-8 and TRBJ2-7): EAGVTQSPTHLIKTRGQQATLRCSPISGHTSVYWYQQALGLGLQFLLWYDEGEERNRGNFPPRFSGRQFPNYSSELNVNALELEDSALYLCASSSRAGGYEQYFGPGTRLTVT.

V and J are TRBV7-9 and TRBJ1-2; TRBD1 agrees at 10 bases. CDR1 and CDR2 (germline): SEHNR, FQNEAQ (reference sequence). The CDR3 spans 16 residues. The V segment lost 4 bases and the J segment 3 bases; nucleotides outside the gene matches: 8. CDR3 coding DNA: TGTGCCAGCAGCTCCCAGACAGGGGGCTCGGACTATGGCTACACCTTC. It translates to CASSSQTGGSDYGYTF.

V and J are TRBV5-1 and TRBJ2-1; D remains unclear. The CDR3 runs to 12 residues. Trimming took off 5 bases at V and 7 bases at J, with 10 bases between the two ends. Per germline, CDR1 SGHRS and CDR2 YFSETQ. Here the CDR3 reads CASRLELNEQFF. As DNA, the CDR3 is TGCGCCAGCAGACTGGAGTTGAATGAGCAGTTCTTC.

This clone was seen only once. The rearrangement uses TRBV4-2 and TRBJ2-7, with a tentative D call TRBD1 (6 bases). The length of the CDR3 is 14 residues. Trimming took off 4 bases at V and 4 bases at J, with 14 bases between the two ends. Germline V gene data show CDR1 as LGHNA and CDR2 as YNFKEQ. CDR3: CASSRQVDGYEQYF. Here the CDR3 DNA reads TGTGCCAGCAGCCGACAGGTTGATGGGTACGAGCAGTACTTC.

This clone was seen at least ten times. J is TRBJ1-3 and V is TRBV5-4; TRBD1 is a possible D gene (5 bases). Trimming removed 4 bases from V and 3 bases from J, with 17 bases in between. Germline CDR1 SGHNT, CDR2 YYREEE (reference sequence). The CDR3 is 16 amino acids. CDR3 DNA: TGTGCCAGCAGCCCCTCGCAGGGAAGGGTTGGAAACACCATATATTTT. This codes for CASSPSQGRVGNTIYF.

The chain joins TRBV6-5 to TRBJ2-1, with 7 bases identical to TRBD2. Germline lookup yields CDR1 MNHEY and CDR2 SVGAGI. This CDR3 comprises 16 residues. V lost 2 bases and J lost 8; bases outside the gene matches: 12. CDR3 sequence: CASSYRGYGTTDEQFF. In nucleotides, the CDR3 is TGTGCCAGCAGTTACCGAGGTTACGGGACTACCGATGAGCAGTTCTTC.

V and J are TRBV5-6 and TRBJ2-2; D may match TRBD1 or TRBD2 (5 bases each). The CDR3 is made up of 15 amino acids. Per the germline V gene, CDR1 is SGHDT and CDR2 is YYEEEE. Deletions cut 4 bases from V and 3 bases from J, with 13 bases between. The CDR3 region has the DNA TGTGCCAGCAGCCGGGACGGAGGTTACACCGGGGAGCTGTTTTTT. Translation gives CASSRDGGYTGELFF. The entire variable domain, with the rest obtained from reference TRBV5-6 and TRBJ2-2, is as follows: DAGVTQSPTHLIKTRGQQVTLRCSPKSGHDTVSWYQQALGQGPQFIFQYYEEEERQRGNFPDRFSGHQFPNYSSELNVNALLLGDSALYLCASSRDGGYTGELFFGEGSRLTVL.

The V gene is TRBV5-8, the J gene TRBJ1-3; D unclear. This CDR3 region has 14 residues. The germline V gene has CDR1 SGHTS and CDR2 YDEGEE. Deletions cut 0 bases from V and 4 bases from J, with 8 bases between. CDR3 sequence: CASSLGLQGNTIYF. The CDR3 coding sequence is TGTGCCAGCAGCTTGGGCTTACAAGGAAACACCATATATTTT.

The gene calls are TRBV7-2 and TRBJ1-4; D unclear. V lost 0 bases and J 3 bases, leaving 14 bases between the germline ends. The CDR3 totals 17 residues. Germline V lookup: CDR1 SGHTA, CDR2 FQGNSA. In DNA form, the CDR3 reads TGTGCCAGCAGCTTAGCAGTCCGGGCAGACTCTAATGAAAAACTGTTTTTT. It yields the protein CASSLAVRADSNEKLFF. Variable domain in full (rest from reference TRBV7-2 and TRBJ1-4): GAGVSQSPSNKVTEKGKDVELRCDPISGHTALYWYRQSLGQGLEFLIYFQGNSAPDKSGLPSDRFSAERTGGSVSTLTIQRTQQEDSAVYLCASSLAVRADSNEKLFFGSGTQLSVL.

The V gene is TRBV27, the J gene TRBJ2-1; TRBD2 matches at 9 bases. V trimming: 9 bases; J trimming: 4 bases; junction bases outside the gene matches: 10. Germline CDR1 MNHEY, CDR2 SMNVEV (reference sequence). The CDR3 consists of 15 residues. CDR3 DNA: TGTGCCAGTCCTACACTAGCGGGCATATACAATGAGCAGTTCTTC. Amino acid sequence: CASPTLAGIYNEQFF.

The chain employs TRBV6-1 and TRBJ2-7, with TRBD2 identical over 12 bases. The DNA matches TRBJ2-1 better at its end, which makes the J call doubtful. The CDR3 has 17 residues. The V gene's germline CDR1 is MNHNS and CDR2 SASEGT. The CDR3 loop is CASSDTGLAGRGNEQFF. CDR3 nucleotides: TGTGCCAGCAGTGACACCGGACTAGCGGGGCGGGGCAATGAGCAGTTCTTC.

The chain recombines TRBV28 with TRBJ2-5; D is uncertain. The J call may be incorrect, as the DNA end agrees better with TRBJ2-7. CDR3 length: 15 residues. Germline values: CDR1 MDHEN, CDR2 SYDVKM. The CDR3 DNA sequence: TGTGCCAGCAGGGACCGGCAAAGGGCTATTTACGAGCAGTACTTC. This encodes CASRDRQRAIYEQYF.

The chain uses TRBV14 and TRBJ2-5, with TRBD1 matching 7 bases. TRBJ2-7 explains the end of the DNA better; the J call may be wrong. Germline V gene sequence: CDR1 SGHDN, CDR2 FVKESK. The CDR3 extends over 16 amino acids. The CDR3: CASSPWDSNLSYEQYF. DNA for the CDR3: TGTGCCAGCAGCCCTTGGGACAGTAACCTCTCCTACGAGCAGTACTTC.

The chain has TRBV9 and TRBJ2-2; the D gene is possibly TRBD2 (5 bases). This CDR3 comprises 16 residues. V lost 4 bases and J lost 0, with 13 bases in between. CDR1 is SGDLS, CDR2 YYNGEE, per germline. CDR3 bases: TGTGCCAGCAGCTCCGGAGGAGCAGCGAACACCGGGGAGCTGTTTTTT. It codes for CASSSGGAANTGELFF.

The chain recombines TRBV15 with TRBJ1-5; no definite D call. Germline V gives CDR1 LNHNV, CDR2 YYDKDF (reference sequence). The CDR3 totals 12 residues. V shed 5 bases and J shed 4 bases, with 6 bases lying between them. The CDR3 here is CATSRLNQPQHF. CDR3 in DNA: TGTGCCACCAGCCGATTAAATCAGCCCCAGCATTTT.

The chain links TRBV6-6 to TRBJ2-7; 9 bases line up with TRBD2. This CDR3 contains 15 residues. Trimming at V came to 3 bases and at J to 6 bases, leaving 9 bases not matched to a gene. Germline lookup yields CDR1 MNHNY and CDR2 SVGAGI (reference sequence). The CDR3 DNA follows: TGTGCCAGCAGTTATGTGGGACTAGCTTGGGGCGAGCAGTACTTC. It is translated as CASSYVGLAWGEQYF.

The chain carries TRBV29-1 and TRBJ2-7; TRBD1 might be the D (6 bases). Trimming shortened V by 5 bases and J by 6 bases, and 11 bases separated the two germline ends. The CDR3 totals 11 residues. Germline loops: CDR1 SQVTM, CDR2 ANQGSEA. The CDR3 sequence: CSVTTGPEQYF. DNA of the CDR3: TGCAGCGTTACTACAGGGCCCGAGCAGTACTTC.

The chain joins TRBV27 to TRBJ2-7, with 7 bases matching TRBD2. V lost 6 bases and J lost 2; bases outside the gene matches: 13. Germline-derived CDR1 and CDR2 are MNHEY and SMNVEV (reference sequence). The CDR3 length is 16 residues. In nucleotides, the CDR3 is TGTGCCAGCAGCCCCACCACTACGGGGGGTGCCTACGAGCAGTACTTC. As protein: CASSPTTTGGAYEQYF.

The V gene is TRBV7-9, the J gene TRBJ1-2, with a weak D call TRBD1 (6 bases). V was cut by 5 bases and J by 3 bases, with 16 bases left in between. This CDR3 contains 15 residues. The germline CDR1 and CDR2 sequences are SEHNR and FQNEAQ (reference sequence). This chain's CDR3 is CASSNGQRYYYGYTF. DNA of the CDR3: TGTGCCAGCAGCAACGGACAGCGCTATTACTATGGCTACACCTTC.

The V gene is TRBV15, the J gene TRBJ1-2; D gene uncertain. The germline V and J ends were trimmed by 5 bases and 6 bases, with 16 bases remaining between them. This CDR3 spans 14 amino acids. Looked up from germline, CDR1 is LNHNV and CDR2 is YYDKDF (reference sequence). CDR3 nucleotide sequence: TGTGCCACCAGCCCTTCGACACCTGGCCATGGCTACACCTTC. Protein sequence: CATSPSTPGHGYTF.

In regard to this clone: Other DNA sequences in the same sample also yield this CDR3. The chain combines TRBV5-6 with TRBJ1-5; no clear D gene. Trimming stripped 4 bases from V and 9 bases from J, with 14 bases between. Germline-derived CDR1 and CDR2 are SGHDT and YYEEEE. The CDR3 runs to 13 residues. As DNA, the CDR3 is TGTGCCAGCAGCGTGGGCCTACTGGGGCCCCAGCATTTT. It encodes CASSVGLLGPQHF.